These T cell receptor beta chains were read from a single sample in a study of T cell responses to AZD1222 COVID-19 vaccine. Some clones are missing from TCRdb's copy, which holds only in-frame ones; the method was immunoSEQ multiplex PCR. The sample lists fewer than 150,000 clones, roughly 90% occurring once. The sequencing used peripheral blood, collected 28 days after the second AZD1222 dose. The receptors derive from an adult who received the AZD1222 COVID-19 vaccine. The CDR3 runs from the conserved cysteine through the conserved F or W. The D gene is left open where the match is weak. Size is stated for part of the rows, as once, few or many counts, or as a class when the clone is expanded.

cdr3_nt	cdr3_aa	clone_size	v_call	j_call	cdr3_length	d_call
TGTGCCACCAGTGATTTGCGCAGGGACACTGAAGCTTTCTTT	CATSDLRRDTEAFF	NA	TRBV24-1	TRBJ1-1	14	NA
TGTGCCAGCAGCTTCCGGGGCGGCGGGGGGGCCGATGGGGAGCTGTTTTTT	CASSFRGGGGADGELFF	NA	TRBV5-6	TRBJ2-2	17	TRBD2
TGCGCCAGCAGCCAAGTCCCGAACACTGAAGCTTTCTTT	CASSQVPNTEAFF	NA	TRBV4-1	TRBJ1-1	13	NA
TGTGCCAGCAGCCCCCTAGCGGCCTCCTACGAGCAGTACTTC	CASSPLAASYEQYF	NA	TRBV7-9	TRBJ2-7	14	TRBD2
TGCGCCAGCAGCTTTACGGGGAACACTGAAGCTTTCTTT	CASSFTGNTEAFF	NA	TRBV5-1	TRBJ1-1	13	NA
TGCGCCAGCAGCTTACCGGGGACAGATACGCAGTATTTT	CASSLPGTDTQYF	NA	TRBV5-1	TRBJ2-3	13	NA
TGTGCCAGCACCCCCCCCCGGACAGGGCTATACAATGAGCAGTTCTTC	CASTPPRTGLYNEQFF	NA	TRBV7-9	TRBJ2-1	16	TRBD1
TGTGCCATCAGAAAAAGTACGGTCACCCTTGAGGAGACCCAGTACTTC	CAIRKSTVTLEETQYF	NA	TRBV10-3	TRBJ2-5	16	NA
TGCGCCAGCAGCATTTCGCTACGGTCTAGCACAGATACGCAGTATTTT	CASSISLRSSTDTQYF	NA	TRBV5-1	TRBJ2-3	16	NA
TGTGCCAGCAGTTTGGGACTAAATCGGGTCACAGATACGCAGTATTTT	CASSLGLNRVTDTQYF	NA	TRBV27	TRBJ2-3	16	TRBD2
TGTGCCAGCAGTTACTCACGGGCGGAGGGCTACACCTTC	CASSYSRAEGYTF	NA	TRBV6-5	TRBJ1-2	13	NA
TGTGCCAGCAGCCTCGACACCCCGTCCTCTGAAGCTTTCTTT	CASSLDTPSSEAFF	NA	TRBV7-9	TRBJ1-1	14	NA
TGTGCCAGCAGACCCGGGACGGAGTATGGCTACACCTTC	CASRPGTEYGYTF	NA	TRBV2	TRBJ1-2	13	NA
TGTGCCAGCAGCGCGACAGGGTTCAATGAAGCTTTCTTT	CASSATGFNEAFF	NA	TRBV2	TRBJ1-1	13	TRBD1
TGTGCCAGCAACGATGGCAGGGGGAACACTGAAGCTTTCTTT	CASNDGRGNTEAFF	NA	TRBV21-1	TRBJ1-1	14	NA
TGTGCCAGCAGCCATGACACCGGGACCCTGGAAGAGACCCAGTACTTC	CASSHDTGTLEETQYF	NA	TRBV3-1/TRBV3-2	TRBJ2-5	16	NA
TGCGCCAGCAGCTCCGGGACGGACCTCGACGAGCAGTTCTTC	CASSSGTDLDEQFF	NA	TRBV5-1	TRBJ2-1	14	NA
TGTGCCAGCAGTTTAGGGAGCAATCAGCCCCAGCATTTT	CASSLGSNQPQHF	once	TRBV12-3/TRBV12-4	TRBJ1-5	13	NA
TGTGCCAGCAGCACCTTAGCGGGGGGGCCCAATGAGCAGTTCTTC	CASSTLAGGPNEQFF	NA	TRBV7-2	TRBJ2-1	15	TRBD2
TGTGCCAGCAGCAAACAGGGGGCGGGAGAAAAACTGTTTTTT	CASSKQGAGEKLFF	NA	TRBV5-6	TRBJ1-4	14	TRBD1
TGTGCCAGCAGTGACAGGGGCAGAGAGCAGTACTTC	CASSDRGREQYF	NA	TRBV6-2/TRBV6-3	TRBJ2-7	12	TRBD1
TGTGCCAGCAGTTTAGCGGGAGCCACAGATACGCAGTATTTT	CASSLAGATDTQYF	NA	TRBV28	TRBJ2-3	14	TRBD2
TGTGCCAGCTCACCTAATTATGGGCGGGGCATCAATGGCTACACCTTC	CASSPNYGRGINGYTF	NA	TRBV18	TRBJ1-2	16	NA
TGCAGCGTGGGACGGAGCATGAACACTGAAGCTTTCTTT	CSVGRSMNTEAFF	NA	TRBV29-1	TRBJ1-1	13	NA
TGTGCCAGCAGCCAGGGGACTAGGTCAGATACGCAGTATTTT	CASSQGTRSDTQYF	NA	TRBV6-5	TRBJ2-3	14	TRBD2
TGTGCCAGCAGTATAATGGGACAGGCCCAGCCTGAAGCTTTCTTT	CASSIMGQAQPEAFF	NA	TRBV27	TRBJ1-1	15	TRBD1
TGTGCCACCAAATGGGGGATCGGCATTCAGTACTTC	CATKWGIGIQYF	once	TRBV7-9	TRBJ2-4	12	NA
TGTGCCACCAGCAGGACGGGACAGAACTATGGCTACACCTTC	CATSRTGQNYGYTF	NA	TRBV15	TRBJ1-2	14	TRBD1
TGTGCCAGCTCACCGGCGACAGGGGATGGGATCACTGAAGCTTTCTTT	CASSPATGDGITEAFF	NA	TRBV18	TRBJ1-1	16	TRBD1
TGTGCCAGCAGTTACAACGGACAGGGAGGTTTGGCTGAAGCTTTCTTT	CASSYNGQGGLAEAFF	NA	TRBV6-5	TRBJ1-1	16	TRBD1
TGCGCCAGCAGCTTGGCCTCTAGCAGCGGGTACGAGCAGTACTTC	CASSLASSSGYEQYF	NA	TRBV5-1	TRBJ2-7	15	NA
TGTGCCAGCGGTATGACAGGGGGGGAGACCCAGTACTTC	CASGMTGGETQYF	NA	TRBV12-3/TRBV12-4	TRBJ2-5	13	TRBD1
TGTGCCAGCATGGCGGGACAGGGCTATGAAAAACTGTTTTTT	CASMAGQGYEKLFF	NA	TRBV27	TRBJ1-4	14	TRBD1
TGTGCCAGCAGCTTAAGATCAGCGGGAGGAACCTACGAGCAGTACTTC	CASSLRSAGGTYEQYF	NA	TRBV7-8	TRBJ2-7	16	TRBD2
TGTGCCAGTAGTATTCGGGCAGGGGGCGACGAGCAGTACTTC	CASSIRAGGDEQYF	NA	TRBV19	TRBJ2-7	14	TRBD1
TGTGCCAGTAGTATGTGGGGAACCATCTCTGGAAACACCATATATTTT	CASSMWGTISGNTIYF	NA	TRBV19	TRBJ1-3	16	NA
TGTGCCAGCAAACCAGGATTACCCTATGGCTACACCTTC	CASKPGLPYGYTF	NA	TRBV6-5	TRBJ1-2	13	NA
TGTGCCAGCAGCCGAGGACAGGATTCTGGGACTGAAGCTTTCTTT	CASSRGQDSGTEAFF	few	TRBV4-2	TRBJ1-1	15	TRBD1
TGTGCCATCACTGAGGGGGCTAACTATGGCTACACCTTC	CAITEGANYGYTF	NA	TRBV10-3	TRBJ1-2	13	NA
TGTGCCAGCAGCCCATGGGGGGGCGCTTCCCTCTACGAGCAGTACTTC	CASSPWGGASLYEQYF	NA	TRBV7-9	TRBJ2-7	16	NA
TGTGCCAGCTCACTTCAACTCCGGGACACCTCCTACGAGCAGTACTTC	CASSLQLRDTSYEQYF	NA	TRBV18	TRBJ2-7	16	NA
TGTGCCAGCAGTTACTCGCCGGGACAAGGCACTGAAGCTTTCTTT	CASSYSPGQGTEAFF	NA	TRBV6-6	TRBJ1-1	15	NA
TGTGCCAGCAGTGAGAGCAGGGGGGTGACACCCCTCCACTTT	CASSESRGVTPLHF	NA	TRBV2	TRBJ1-6	14	TRBD1
TGCGCCAGCAGTGATGGACAGCTCTACAATGAGCAGTTCTTC	CASSDGQLYNEQFF	NA	TRBV10-1	TRBJ2-1	14	NA
TGTGCCAGCAGTAGGACAGGGAAAGAGGCTAACTATGGCTACACCTTC	CASSRTGKEANYGYTF	NA	TRBV28	TRBJ1-2	16	TRBD1
TGTGCCAGCAGCTTGAGCATAGCTCCGAATGAGCAGTTCTTC	CASSLSIAPNEQFF	NA	TRBV5-4	TRBJ2-1	14	NA
TGTGCCAGCATCTCCTCCCCCGGGACAGGGGGTCATGAGCAGTTCTTC	CASISSPGTGGHEQFF	NA	TRBV28	TRBJ2-1	16	TRBD1
TGTGCCAGCAGCCAAGATTACGCGACTAAATTCAGCTACGAGCAGTACTTC	CASSQDYATKFSYEQYF	NA	TRBV14	TRBJ2-7	17	NA
TGCAGCGTTAATAAACAGGGGGCGCACACTGAAGCTTTCTTT	CSVNKQGAHTEAFF	NA	TRBV29-1	TRBJ1-1	14	TRBD1
TGTGCCAGCAGTGACCCCCAGACGAGCTCCTACGAGCAGTACTTC	CASSDPQTSSYEQYF	NA	TRBV6-4	TRBJ2-7	15	NA
TGTGCCAGCAGCAAGGGTCAGGGGAGCTCCTACAATGAGCAGTTCTTC	CASSKGQGSSYNEQFF	NA	TRBV5-6	TRBJ2-1	16	NA
TGTGCCAGCGCAGGACAGAGCACAGATACGCAGTATTTT	CASAGQSTDTQYF	NA	TRBV11-2	TRBJ2-3	13	NA
TGTGCCAGCAGCCTAGGGTCGGGTGGCTACACCTTC	CASSLGSGGYTF	NA	TRBV25-1	TRBJ1-2	12	NA
TGCAGCGTTGGGACAGGGTGGGAAAAACTGTTTTTT	CSVGTGWEKLFF	NA	TRBV29-1	TRBJ1-4	12	TRBD1
TGTGCCAGCAGCTTAATCCCTCGGGGACCCTCTGGAAACACCATATATTTT	CASSLIPRGPSGNTIYF	once	TRBV11-2	TRBJ1-3	17	NA